Listed here is a single T cell receptor beta chain. The entry originates in a study of blood T cell repertoires in COVID-19. Study summary: Samples of COVID-19 (acute and convalescent) were obtained from the United States, Italy and Spain. The cDNA or gDNA used as material had been derived from T cells, B-cell-depleted T cells, or PBMCs.

This CDR3 is 15 amino acids long. V trimming: 1 base; J trimming: 7 bases; junction bases outside the gene matches: 9. Germline CDR1 reads LNHNV; CDR2 reads YYDKDF (reference sequence). Original methodology: Nucleated cell number was recorded as an estimate derived from reference gene primer amplification. Method: immunoSEQ multiplex PCR; TCRdb's copy keeps in-frame clones and lacks some. The V and J calls and clone size are taken from that table; D and trimming were inferred from the DNA. Of some 350,000 clones in the sample, 90% to 95% were seen once. The chain employs TRBV15 and TRBJ1-1; 7 nucleotides agree with TRBD1. The TCR comes from a woman aged 18-30 years who had recovered from COVID-19. The sequenced sample consisted of peripheral blood. CDR3 DNA sequence: TGTGCCACCAGCAGAGCGAGGGGGCTCGGAGATGAAGCTTTCTTT. Protein sequence: CATSRARGLGDEAFF.